The 19 T cell receptor beta chains given below trace back to one sample, sequenced in a study of T cell responses to AZD1222 COVID-19 vaccine. TCRdb's table, derived via immunoSEQ multiplex PCR, lists solely in-frame clones and lacks some. This sample yields about 110,000 clones, of which 90% to 95% are seen a single time; approximately 7.9% belongs to the top ten. Sequencing was performed on peripheral blood, taken on day 0 of AZD1222 vaccination. The receptors stem from an adult in good health.

The chain carries TRBV5-6 and TRBJ1-6, with D possibly matching TRBD1 (5 bases). Germline V gene sequence: CDR1 SGHDT, CDR2 YYEEEE. Deletions cut 2 bases from V and 1 base from J, with 10 bases between. This CDR3 has 16 residues. The CDR3: CASSFQGWSYNSPLHF. CDR3 sequence (DNA): TGTGCCAGCAGCTTCCAGGGTTGGTCCTATAATTCACCCCTCCACTTT.

This clone was seen only a few times. The chain carries TRBV2 and TRBJ2-5, with no clear D. This CDR3 has 12 residues. V lost 7 bases and J lost 4, with 10 bases in between. In germline, CDR1 is SNHLY, CDR2 FYNNEI. The CDR3 is CASTQSTETQYF. For the CDR3, the DNA is TGTGCCAGCACCCAATCTACAGAGACCCAGTACTTC. The full variable domain, with the rest looked up from reference TRBV2 and TRBJ2-5, is EPEVTQTPSHQVTQMGQEVILRCVPISNHLYFYWYRQILGQKVEFLVSFYNNEISEKSEIFDDQFSVERPDGSNFTLKIRSTKLEDSAMYFCASTQSTETQYFGPGTRLLVL.

This chain's CDR3 is CASSTQAGGAYNEQFF. The CDR3 DNA follows: TGTGCCAGCAGTACCCAAGCGGGAGGGGCCTACAATGAGCAGTTCTTC. The chain is built from TRBV27 and TRBJ2-1; TRBD2 matches at 10 bases. The CDR3 length is 16 residues. With 5 bases clipped from V and 2 bases from J, the junction kept 6 bases outside the gene matches. From germline, CDR1 is MNHEY and CDR2 SMNVEV (reference sequence).

The V and J genes are TRBV11-3 and TRBJ2-5; maybe TRBD2 (6 bases). The CDR3 loop spans 15 amino acids. Per germline, CDR1 SGHNT and CDR2 YENEEA. The germline V and J ends were trimmed by 1 base and 5 bases, with 14 bases remaining between them. The CDR3: CASSLGEGLAETQYF. CDR3 coding DNA: TGTGCCAGCAGCTTAGGCGAGGGGCTAGCGGAGACCCAGTACTTC.

The rearrangement uses TRBV5-1 and TRBJ2-1; 7 bases agree with TRBD1. V dropped 0 bases and J dropped 4; count of bases not matched to a gene: 4. CDR3 length: 15 residues. Per germline, CDR1 SGHRS and CDR2 YFSETQ. The CDR3, as DNA: TGCGCCAGCAGCTTGGAAGACAGGGTGTACAATGAGCAGTTCTTC. Encoded protein: CASSLEDRVYNEQFF.

The rearrangement links TRBV4-2 to TRBJ1-2; unclear D gene. This CDR3 has 16 amino acids. Germline lookup yields CDR1 LGHNA and CDR2 YNFKEQ. The germline V and J ends were trimmed by 1 base and 0 bases, with 12 bases remaining between them. The CDR3 DNA is TGTGCCAGCAGCCAAGTAACGTCCTTATCTAACTATGGCTACACCTTC. It is translated as CASSQVTSLSNYGYTF.

The count of this clone is one. The V call is TRBV5-1, the J call TRBJ2-7; D is undetermined. CDR3 length: 13 amino acids. The V gene lost 3 bases and the J gene lost 6 bases, with 13 bases spanning the gap. Germline V gene sequence: CDR1 SGHRS, CDR2 YFSETQ. This chain's CDR3 is CASSSGVASEQYF. The CDR3 region has the DNA TGCGCCAGCAGCTCCGGAGTGGCCAGCGAGCAGTACTTC.

Details on this clone: The sample has other DNA sequences that encode this CDR3 too. The V call is TRBV7-3, the J call TRBJ2-5; 10 nucleotides line up with TRBD1. The length of the CDR3 is 14 residues. V shed 3 bases, J shed 3 bases, and the junction held 1 base outside the gene matches. Germline CDR1 SGHTA, CDR2 FQGTGA. CDR3 amino acids: CASSLTGGEETQYF. Here the CDR3 DNA reads TGTGCCAGCAGCTTGACAGGGGGCGAAGAGACCCAGTACTTC.

The genes are TRBV11-2 and TRBJ2-1; weak D call: TRBD2 (7 bases). Germline CDR1 SGHAT, CDR2 FQNNGV. Trimming cost V 4 bases and J 2 bases, with 15 bases left between them. CDR3 length: 16 amino acids. The chain's CDR3 is CASSSLGGLAYNEQFF. The CDR3 DNA sequence: TGTGCCAGCAGCTCCCTGGGGGGGCTAGCCTACAATGAGCAGTTCTTC.

The rearrangement joins TRBV5-4 to TRBJ1-4, with D tentatively TRBD1 (5 bases). The length of the CDR3 is 15 residues. Germline CDR1 SGHNT, CDR2 YYREEE (reference sequence). With 0 bases removed from V and 6 bases from J, the gap between germline ends came to 12 bases. Here the CDR3 reads CASSLGSGRDEKLFF. In DNA form, the CDR3 reads TGTGCCAGCAGCTTGGGCTCGGGACGCGATGAAAAACTGTTTTTT.

V and J are TRBV27 and TRBJ1-5; no clear D gene. Germline V gene sequence: CDR1 MNHEY, CDR2 SMNVEV (reference sequence). The length of the CDR3 is 16 residues. V lost 1 base to trimming and J lost 5 bases, with 15 bases between them. The CDR3 spells CASSLLGEKEHQPQHF. Written as DNA, the CDR3 is TGTGCCAGCAGTTTATTGGGCGAGAAGGAACATCAGCCCCAGCATTTT.

The rearrangement links TRBV27 to TRBJ1-2, with D perhaps TRBD1 (5 bases). CDR1 MNHEY and CDR2 SMNVEV come from the germline V gene (reference sequence). CDR3 length equals 13 residues. V was shortened by 1 base and J by 7 bases, with 10 bases between the two germline ends. The CDR3 nucleotides are TGTGCCAGCAGTTTATTTGGGCAGGGTGGCTACACCTTC. It is translated as CASSLFGQGGYTF.

The gene calls are TRBV3-1 (or the pseudogene TRBV3-2) and TRBJ1-2; no definite D call. Germline V gene data show CDR1 as LGHDT and CDR2 as YNNKEL (reference sequence). Trimming took off 0 bases at V and 5 bases at J, with 7 bases between the two ends. This CDR3 comprises 13 residues. DNA for the CDR3: TGTGCCAGCAGCCAAGAGCAGGCTTATGGCTACACCTTC. Protein sequence: CASSQEQAYGYTF.

V gene TRBV5-5 combines with J gene TRBJ1-2; TRBD1 matches at 11 bases. V shed 5 bases, J shed 6 bases, and the junction held 3 bases outside the gene matches. CDR3 size: 13 residues. Germline V gives CDR1 SGHKS, CDR2 YYEKEE (reference sequence). In DNA form, the CDR3 reads TGTGCCAGCAGTCGGGGACAGGGGGATGGCTACACCTTC. This translates into CASSRGQGDGYTF. Supplemented by reference TRBV5-5 and TRBJ1-2, the full variable domain reads DAGVTQSPTHLIKTRGQQVTLRCSPISGHKSVSWYQQVLGQGPQFIFQYYEKEERGRGNFPDRFSARQFPNYSSELNVNALLLGDSALYLCASSRGQGDGYTFGSGTRLTVV.

The chain has TRBV2 and TRBJ1-6; tentative D call: TRBD1 (5 bases). The CDR3 has 15 amino acids. V was trimmed by 8 bases and J by 5 bases, leaving 16 bases between them. Germline assignment: CDR1 SNHLY and CDR2 FYNNEI. Here the CDR3 reads CASGRGLTDNSPLHF. The CDR3 nucleotides read TGTGCCAGCGGAAGGGGCCTCACCGATAATTCACCCCTCCACTTT.

The chain couples TRBV7-9 to TRBJ1-4; unclear D gene. The CDR3 runs to 15 residues. Trimming removed 4 bases at V and 0 bases at J, with 9 bases between. Germline V lookup: CDR1 SEHNR, CDR2 FQNEAQ (reference sequence). The CDR3 sequence: CASSSPFATNEKLFF. CDR3 sequence (DNA): TGTGCCAGCAGCTCTCCCTTTGCAACTAATGAAAAACTGTTTTTT.

The V and J genes are TRBV3-1 (or the pseudogene TRBV3-2) and TRBJ1-1; D is undetermined. Germline V CDR1 and CDR2: LGHDT, YNNKEL (reference sequence). V was clipped by 5 bases and J by 2 bases, with 12 bases between them. The CDR3 totals 14 residues. CDR3 region: CASSTTAGNTEAFF. The CDR3 nucleotides read TGTGCCAGCAGCACCACGGCGGGAAACACTGAAGCTTTCTTT.

In DNA form, the CDR3 reads TGTGCCAGCAGTTCTAGCGTCTCCTACGAGCAGTACTTC. Amino acids: CASSSSVSYEQYF. This chain uses TRBV7-6 with TRBJ2-7; tentatively, D is TRBD2 (6 bases). V shed 6 bases and J shed 0 bases, with 9 bases lying between them. This CDR3 comprises 13 residues. Germline lookup yields CDR1 SGHVS and CDR2 FNYEAQ.

This chain joins TRBV20-1 and TRBJ1-2, with 10 positions matching TRBD1. Per germline, CDR1 DFQATT and CDR2 SNEGSKA (reference sequence). V was clipped by 3 bases and J by 4 bases; unmatched bases: 8. This CDR3 has 15 amino acids. This CDR3 is CSASDRDRGTYGYTF. The CDR3 coding sequence is TGCAGTGCTAGTGACCGGGACAGGGGAACCTATGGCTACACCTTC.